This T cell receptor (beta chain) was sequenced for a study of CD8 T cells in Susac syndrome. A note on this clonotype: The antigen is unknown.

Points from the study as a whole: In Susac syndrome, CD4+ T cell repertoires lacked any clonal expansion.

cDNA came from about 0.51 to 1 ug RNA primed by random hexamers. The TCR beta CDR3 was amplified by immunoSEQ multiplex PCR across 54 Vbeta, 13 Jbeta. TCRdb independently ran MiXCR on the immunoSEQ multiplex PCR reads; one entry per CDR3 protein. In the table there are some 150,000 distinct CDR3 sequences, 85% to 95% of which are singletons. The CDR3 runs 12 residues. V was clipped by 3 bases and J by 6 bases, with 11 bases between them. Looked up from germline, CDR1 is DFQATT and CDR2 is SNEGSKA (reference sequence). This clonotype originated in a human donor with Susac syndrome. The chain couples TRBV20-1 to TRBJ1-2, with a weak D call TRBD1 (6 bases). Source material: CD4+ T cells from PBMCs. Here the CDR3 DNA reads TGCAGTGCTAGCGCCGGGGGCCATGGCTACACCTTC. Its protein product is CSASAGGHGYTF.